This T cell receptor (beta chain) appears in the sequencing data of a study of Ad26.COV2.S vaccination and SARS-CoV-2 variants (dated by TCRdb to 2020 to 2023). About the full investigation: Donors in the vaccine arm were drawn from COV1001, a phase I-IIa trial of Ad26.COV2.S in healthy adults that was multicentre, randomized, double-blind and placebo-controlled. Dosing of Ad26.COV2.S was intramuscular, at either 5x10^10 or 1x10^11 viral particles, delivered as one shot or as two shots spaced 56 days apart. TCRbeta repertoire sequencing was used to assess the specificity and breadth of SARS-CoV-2-reactive T cell receptors after Ad26.COV2.S vaccination. A total of around 32 samples were included in the TCR-sequenced set, comprising around 20 Ad26.COV2.S vaccine recipients, 5 placebo recipients and 8 SARS-CoV-2 convalescent individuals. Participants in the trial were split at random into five groups of five each, receiving low-dose or high-dose Ad26.COV2.S once or twice, or else placebo on both occasions. Investigators did not know the trial group allocation while performing experiments and assessing outcomes. Overall results and qualifications from the work: Vaccine and placebo recipients had similar non-spike TCR breadth, a finding consistent with the vaccine containing only spike. After vaccination, substantial breadth of spike-specific CD8+ and CD4+ T cell responses was reported. Higher spike-specific TCR breadth was observed in Ad26.COV2.S recipients than in placebo recipients (P = 0.0014). The authors noted that total T cell responses may have been underestimated by the TCR breadth and depth analyses. The study was not powered for comparison of responses between vaccine doses or regimens.

This specimen's treatment or condition label, interpreted: some 19 received Ad26.COV2.S at low or high dose, single or two shots; five or six received placebo; per-sample allocation not given. For vaccine and placebo recipients, the sequenced repertoires came from samples collected on day 63 after the first injection. In Cohort 1b, 25 or so adults aged 18-55 years were enrolled at a single site in Boston, USA, between 29 July and 7 August 2020. Ad26.COV2.S was a replication-incompetent adenovirus type 26 vector that expressed a prefusion-stabilized SARS-CoV-2 spike protein derived from the original Wuhan strain. With respect to this clone: Its antigen is not yet known. The sample holds no much larger clone one base away, and base qualities are not on file.

The immunoSEQ Assay was used to sequence TCRbeta CDR3 regions. After extraction, genomic DNA underwent amplification by bias-controlled multiplex PCR, followed by high-throughput sequencing. In the source study's methods: To quantify the absolute abundance of each unique TCRbeta CDR3 region, sequences were collapsed and filtered. T cell fraction was estimated by normalizing TCRbeta template counts to usable DNA, which was measured by amplifying reference genes present in all nucleated cells. Repertoire TCRs were annotated as SARS-CoV-2-specific when V gene, CDR3 amino acid sequence and J gene were exactly matched to a known reactive TCR set. MIRA supplied the reference SARS-CoV-2 TCR set, which was filtered for enrichment in COVID-19-positive ImmuneCODE repertoires so that public or cross-reactive TCRs were removed. Based on the MIRA antigens, annotated TCRs were further analysed at the level of specific ORF or position within ORF. Depth was the summed frequency of annotated unique rearrangements, while breadth was defined as annotated unique rearrangements over total unique productive rearrangements. Two-sided Wilcoxon rank-sum tests were used to compare TCR breadth between groups. The source is immuneACCESS, and TCRdb retained only in-frame sequences with V and J called. Part of the clones is not carried over; for the studies checked, unresolved V genes explain less than half of this, and the remainder is unexplained. For V, J and clone size, that table is used; D and trimming come from the DNA. The sample table holds approximately 460,000 clones, of which 89% were seen once. The ten largest clonotypes hold around 1.8% of the sample.

Trimming accounts for 1 base at V and 5 bases at J, while the number of junction bases matched to no gene is 1. Its CDR3 holds 15 amino acids, cysteine through phenylalanine. The retained sequence is limited to the CDR3, 45 bases, with the frame set at the first base. The germline V gene (reference sequence) provides CDR1 LNHNV and CDR2 YYDKDF. Rearrangement joined TRBV15 to TRBJ2-1; 11 of the junction bases match TRBD2. Sequenced here: peripheral blood, sampled in a trial of Ad26.COV2.S vaccine versus placebo. The sequence came from a person between 18 and 60 years old who received the Ad26.COV2.S COVID-19 vaccine or a placebo. The nucleotides are TGTGCCACCAGCAGAGTAGCGGGGGGGAACAATGAGCAGTTCTTC. Protein translation: CATSRVAGGNNEQFF.